The 17 T cell receptor beta chains below come from one sample, sequenced in a study of cytomegalovirus exposure and HLA in healthy donors. 13 Jbeta primers and 60 Vbeta primers were used for the PCR. Sequencing was performed with immunoSEQ multiplex PCR; in TCRdb, only in-frame clones are kept and a portion is missing. Here the sample spans 120,000 or so clones, approximately 80% being singletons. Sequenced input: PBMCs. The receptor source for this set is a young man in good health and CMV-seropositive.

The chain is built from TRBV28 and TRBJ1-1; a possible D gene is TRBD1 (6 bases). The CDR3 length is 12 residues. CDR1 MDHEN and CDR2 SYDVKM come from the germline V gene. Deletions cut 2 bases from V and 14 bases from J, with 15 bases between. Written as DNA, the CDR3 is TGTGCCAGCAGTTTACAGGGCAGGGGAAGCTTCTTT. Translating it yields CASSLQGRGSFF.

The chain uses TRBV19 and TRBJ1-5; no clear D. Looked up from germline, CDR1 is LNHDA and CDR2 is SQIVND (reference sequence). The CDR3 runs to 12 residues. The ends were cut back, 9 bases at V and 2 bases at J, with 8 bases in the middle. CDR3 nucleotides: TGTGCCAGCGGGGTGGGCAATCAGCCCCAGCATTTT. Its translation is CASGVGNQPQHF.

The V and J genes are TRBV4-1 and TRBJ2-2, with 11 bases aligning to TRBD2. With V trimmed by 2 bases and J by 1 base, 0 bases remained unmatched. Germline lookup yields CDR1 MGHRA and CDR2 YSYEKL. The CDR3 extends over 16 amino acids. The DNA of the CDR3 is TGCGCCAGCAGCCAAACTAGCGGGGGGAACACCGGGGAGCTGTTTTTT. Translation gives CASSQTSGGNTGELFF.

The chain joins TRBV9 to TRBJ2-1; 9 bases line up with TRBD2. Unmatched junction bases numbered 8, after V lost 3 bases and J lost 7 bases. CDR1 SGDLS and CDR2 YYNGEE come from the germline V gene. This CDR3 has 15 residues. In DNA form, the CDR3 reads TGTGCCAGCAGCGACACTAGCGGGTCTTCAAATGAGCAGTTCTTC. Translated: CASSDTSGSSNEQFF.

The genes are TRBV10-3 and TRBJ2-7; TRBD1 aligns across 7 bases. The CDR3 covers 14 residues. Germline V gene sequence: CDR1 ENHRY, CDR2 SYGVKD. With 10 bases clipped from V and 4 bases from J, the junction kept 13 bases outside the gene matches. The CDR3 reads CATTGEWGTYEQYF. The CDR3 DNA reads TGTGCCACAACAGGGGAGTGGGGCACGTACGAGCAGTACTTC.

There are a few counts of this clone. The chain uses TRBV30 and TRBJ1-1, with a possible D match to TRBD1 (5 bases). With 0 bases removed from V and 7 bases from J, the gap between germline ends came to 12 bases. Germline values: CDR1 GTSNPN, CDR2 SVGIG (reference sequence). This CDR3 region has 13 residues. The CDR3 sequence: CAWSVKGRGEAFF. The CDR3 DNA reads as TGTGCCTGGAGTGTTAAGGGGAGGGGTGAAGCTTTCTTT.

This chain uses TRBV2 with TRBJ1-1, with D possibly being TRBD1 (6 bases). This CDR3 is built from 17 residues. The V and J ends lost 2 bases and 0 bases respectively, with 16 bases between them. Looked up from germline, CDR1 is SNHLY and CDR2 is FYNNEI. DNA for the CDR3: TGTGCCAGCAGTGAATATCTGGACAGATATTTGAACACTGAAGCTTTCTTT. This codes for CASSEYLDRYLNTEAFF.

V and J are TRBV5-1 and TRBJ1-6, with unresolved D. Per the germline V gene, CDR1 is SGHRS and CDR2 is YFSETQ. Trimming removed 6 bases at V and 7 bases at J, with 17 bases between. This CDR3 is 15 amino acids long. DNA of the CDR3: TGCGCCAGCACCCCGGCGGGAGGGAACAATTCACCCCTCCACTTT. As protein: CASTPAGGNNSPLHF.

The V and J genes are TRBV25-1 and TRBJ2-1; 9 nucleotides agree with TRBD2. There are 16 residues in the CDR3. CDR1 and CDR2 (germline): MGHDK, SYGVNS. J gave up 4 bases and V 1 base, and 5 bases lay outside the gene matches. CDR3 protein: CASSEWGGGAYNEQFF. CDR3 sequence (DNA): TGTGCCAGCAGTGAATGGGGCGGGGGGGCTTACAATGAGCAGTTCTTC.

The chain joins TRBV2 to TRBJ1-1; TRBD1 might be the D (5 bases). V gave up 9 bases and J gave up 2 bases, with 13 bases separating them. Germline assignment: CDR1 SNHLY and CDR2 FYNNEI. CDR3 size: 13 residues. CDR3 loop: CASQRDANTEAFF. Written as DNA, the CDR3 is TGTGCCAGTCAGCGGGACGCCAACACTGAAGCTTTCTTT. Full variable domain (remainder filled in from reference TRBV2 and TRBJ1-1): EPEVTQTPSHQVTQMGQEVILRCVPISNHLYFYWYRQILGQKVEFLVSFYNNEISEKSEIFDDQFSVERPDGSNFTLKIRSTKLEDSAMYFCASQRDANTEAFFGQGTRLTVV.

This chain uses TRBV11-2 with TRBJ2-5, with 11 bases fitting TRBD2. The better agreement between TRBJ2-7 and the DNA end casts doubt on the J call. Germline V gene data show CDR1 as SGHAT and CDR2 as FQNNGV. The CDR3 consists of 14 residues. As DNA, the CDR3 is TGTGCCAGCAGCTCATTTAGCGGGAGGGGCGAGCAGTACTTC. Translating gives CASSSFSGRGEQYF.

The chain links TRBV6-6 to TRBJ1-3; 9 bases line up with TRBD1. There are 16 residues in the CDR3. CDR1 and CDR2 (germline): MNHNY, SVGAGI (reference sequence). J gave up 5 bases and V 2 bases, and 7 bases lay outside the gene matches. CDR3 nucleotides: TGTGCCAGCAGTTACAGGACAGGGGAGTTAAGAAACACCATATATTTT. This gives the protein CASSYRTGELRNTIYF.

The rearrangement joins TRBV5-4 to TRBJ2-3, with TRBD1 matching 9 bases. The junction had 4 bases not matched to a gene; V was cut back by 2 bases and J by 3 bases. Germline V gene data show CDR1 as SGHNT and CDR2 as YYREEE (reference sequence). The length of the CDR3 is 15 residues. CDR3 in amino acids: CASSFRDRETDTQYF. CDR3 DNA: TGTGCCAGCAGCTTTAGGGACAGGGAAACAGATACGCAGTATTTT.

The chain is built from TRBV2 and TRBJ1-2; D not certain. CDR3 length: 14 residues. Germline V CDR1 and CDR2: SNHLY, FYNNEI. V dropped 4 bases and J dropped 3 bases, with 12 bases sitting between them. Here the CDR3 DNA reads TGTGCCAGCAGTGGTAGCGGGGAATACTATGGCTACACCTTC. Translated: CASSGSGEYYGYTF.

The chain joins TRBV30 to TRBJ2-7, with D maybe TRBD1 (6 bases). The CDR3 loop spans 12 amino acids. V was shortened by 3 bases and J by 4 bases, with 10 bases between the two germline ends. Germline CDR1 reads GTSNPN; CDR2 reads SVGIG (reference sequence). Written as DNA, the CDR3 is TGTGCCTGGAGCGCAGGGGTTTACGAGCAGTACTTC. Amino acid sequence: CAWSAGVYEQYF.

This chain connects TRBV5-1 to TRBJ1-1, with unresolved D. The CDR3 totals 13 residues. V was shortened by 4 bases and J by 3 bases, with 10 bases between the two germline ends. Germline lookup yields CDR1 SGHRS and CDR2 YFSETQ. CDR3 protein: CASSPITYTEAFF. The CDR3, as DNA: TGCGCCAGCAGCCCGATTACATACACTGAAGCTTTCTTT. Full variable domain (outside the CDR3, taken from reference TRBV5-1 and TRBJ1-1): KAGVTQTPRYLIKTRGQQVTLSCSPISGHRSVSWYQQTPGQGLQFLFEYFSETQRNKGNFPGRFSGRQFSNSRSEMNVSTLELGDSALYLCASSPITYTEAFFGQGTRLTVV.

This clone was seen a single time. Sequence at one end of the junction differs from germline and may be a read error. V is TRBV6-6 and J is TRBJ2-6; D perhaps matches TRBD1 (5 bases). The V gene's germline CDR1 is MNHNY and CDR2 SVGAGI (reference sequence). This CDR3 is 16 amino acids long. CDR3 nucleotide sequence: TGTGCCAGCAGTTACGTAGGGGTCTCTGGGGCCAACGGCCTGACTTTC. This gives the protein CASSYVGVSGANGLTF.